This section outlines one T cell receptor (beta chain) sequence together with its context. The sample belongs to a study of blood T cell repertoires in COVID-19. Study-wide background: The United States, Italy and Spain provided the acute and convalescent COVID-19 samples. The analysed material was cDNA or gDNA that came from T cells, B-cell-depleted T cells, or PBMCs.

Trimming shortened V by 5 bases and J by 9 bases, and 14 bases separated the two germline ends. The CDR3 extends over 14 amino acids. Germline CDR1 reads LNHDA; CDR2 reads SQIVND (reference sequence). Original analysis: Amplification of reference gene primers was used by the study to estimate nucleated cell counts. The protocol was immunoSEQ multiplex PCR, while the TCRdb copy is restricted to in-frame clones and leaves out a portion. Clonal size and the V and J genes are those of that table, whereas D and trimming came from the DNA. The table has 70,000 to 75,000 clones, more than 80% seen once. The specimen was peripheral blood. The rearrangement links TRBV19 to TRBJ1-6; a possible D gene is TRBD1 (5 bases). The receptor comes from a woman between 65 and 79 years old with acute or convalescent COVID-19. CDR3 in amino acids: CASSSGVRGSPLHF. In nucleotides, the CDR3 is TGTGCCAGTAGTTCGGGGGTGAGGGGTTCACCCCTCCACTTT. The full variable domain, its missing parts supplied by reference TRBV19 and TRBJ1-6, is DGGITQSPKYLFRKEGQNVTLSCEQNLNHDAMYWYRQDPGQGLRLIYYSQIVNDFQKGDIAEGYSVSREKKESFPLTVTSAQKNPTAFYLCASSSGVRGSPLHFGNGTRLTVT.